This TCR beta chain was observed in a study of blood T cell repertoires in COVID-19. Produced via immunoSEQ multiplex PCR; TCRdb's table is partial and in-frame only. The sample carries 100,000 to 150,000 clones, about four fifths recorded once. Sequences were obtained from peripheral blood. This TCR came from a man between 40 and 49 years old with active or convalescent COVID-19.

This CDR3 reads CASRLTGGVEAFF. The CDR3 DNA reads TGTGCCAGCAGGCTGACAGGGGGCGTTGAAGCTTTCTTT. The J gene is TRBJ1-1, the V gene TRBV12-3 or TRBV12-4, with 10 nucleotides matching TRBD1. V shed 6 bases, J shed 7 bases, and the junction held 5 bases outside the gene matches. The CDR3 is 13 residues long.